Listed here are 25 T cell receptor beta chains from one sample, sequenced in a study of T cells after yellow fever vaccination. TCRdb passed the 5' RACE reads through MiXCR, listing each CDR3 protein once. The sample holds about 400,000 distinct CDR3 sequences, around 10% seen once. The material sequenced was PBMCs, taken on the day of the first yellow fever vaccination. Source of these receptors: a man in his late teens or twenties who received the YFV17D yellow fever vaccine.

Only a few counts were recorded for this clonotype. The chain is built from TRBV20-1 and TRBJ1-4; 9 bases line up with TRBD1. V shed 1 base and J 7 bases; nucleotides not matched to a gene: 7. Germline CDR1 is DFQATT and CDR2 is SNEGSKA (reference sequence). The CDR3 has 15 amino acids. CDR3 bases: TGCAGTGCTAGAGCACCGGACAGGGGCGGTGAAAAACTGTTTTTT. Amino acid sequence: CSARAPDRGGEKLFF.

The chain couples TRBV4-1 to TRBJ1-1; weak D call: TRBD1 (6 bases). V was cut by 3 bases and J by 2 bases, with 10 bases left in between. The length of the CDR3 is 14 residues. The germline gives CDR1 MGHRA, CDR2 YSYEKL. The CDR3 loop is CASSHLQGNTEAFF. The CDR3 DNA reads as TGCGCCAGCAGCCACCTACAGGGCAACACTGAAGCTTTCTTT.

The V gene is TRBV7-9, the J gene TRBJ2-5; D not resolved. Per the germline V gene, CDR1 is SEHNR and CDR2 is FQNEAQ (reference sequence). Deletions cut 1 base from V and 5 bases from J, with 11 bases between. The CDR3 is made up of 14 amino acids. DNA for the CDR3: TGTGCCAGCAGCTTAGGGACCCCAAGGGAGACCCAGTACTTC. Encoded protein: CASSLGTPRETQYF.

This clonotype was seen only a few times. The chain is built from TRBV9 and TRBJ2-7; TRBD1 matches at 9 bases. The V gene end was trimmed by 5 bases and the J gene end by 12 bases; junction bases not matched to a gene: 9. Germline CDR1 is SGDLS and CDR2 is YYNGEE. The CDR3 runs 12 residues. The CDR3 spells CASRGTGKPGYV. The CDR3 bases are TGTGCCAGCAGAGGGACAGGGAAGCCGGGGTACGTC.

This clonotype was seen a few times. This chain connects TRBV7-6 to TRBJ1-1; 9 nucleotides align to TRBD1. Germline CDR1 reads SGHVS; CDR2 reads FNYEAQ. This CDR3 is built from 14 residues. The junction had 5 bases not matched to a gene; V was cut back by 5 bases and J by 4 bases. In DNA, the CDR3 is TGTGCCAGCAGCCGGACAGGGGCGGTCACTGAAGCTTTCTTT. Translation gives CASSRTGAVTEAFF.

This clonotype was found many times. The gene calls are TRBV6-2 or TRBV6-3 and TRBJ1-1; D gene ambiguous. V was clipped by 6 bases and J by 11 bases, with 22 bases between them. The CDR3 spans 14 residues. CDR1 is MNHEY and CDR2 is SVGEGT in the germline V gene. CDR3 bases: TGTGCCAGCAGAACACCGGACGGCTTGACGAATGCTTTCTTT. Its translation: CASRTPDGLTNAFF.

In its sample, this clonotype was seen many times. The chain employs TRBV7-2 and TRBJ1-5, with D perhaps TRBD1 (5 bases). CDR1 is SGHTA, CDR2 FQGNSA, per germline. Trimming cost V 1 base and J 5 bases, with 12 bases left between them. The CDR3 runs to 15 residues. The CDR3 DNA follows: TGTGCCAGCAGCTTAGGAGGCAGGGCCTATCAGCCCCAGCATTTT. This encodes CASSLGGRAYQPQHF.

V usage is TRBV7-2 and J usage is TRBJ2-5; 9 nucleotides align to TRBD1. In germline, CDR1 is SGHTA, CDR2 FQGNSA. The CDR3 is 15 amino acids. V dropped 5 bases and J dropped 3; count of bases not matched to a gene: 7. The CDR3 nucleotides read TGTGCCAGCAGCCCAAACAGGGGGCGCGAAGAGACCCAGTACTTC. It codes for CASSPNRGREETQYF.

The V call is TRBV7-2, the J call TRBJ2-2, with D possibly being TRBD2 (5 bases). The germline V gene has CDR1 SGHTA and CDR2 FQGNSA. V was shortened by 4 bases and J by 7 bases, with 13 bases between the two germline ends. The CDR3 is 14 amino acids. CDR3 nucleotide sequence: TGTGCCAGCAGCTGGACTGCGGGTAACGGGGAGCTGTTTTTT. Translated, it gives CASSWTAGNGELFF.

The chain joins TRBV29-1 to TRBJ2-7; the D is unclear. The germline V and J ends were trimmed by 2 bases and 3 bases, with 5 bases remaining between them. Germline V CDR1 and CDR2: SQVTM, ANQGSEA. The CDR3 sequence is 11 residues long. The CDR3 protein is CSVEQLYEQYF. The CDR3 DNA reads TGCAGCGTTGAACAACTCTACGAGCAGTACTTC.

The DNA of the CDR3 is TGTGCCAGCAGTCCAGAACTTATGGGACAGGGGGCAGGAGATACGCAGTATTTT. Protein product: CASSPELMGQGAGDTQYF. This sequence joins TRBV12-3 or TRBV12-4 and TRBJ2-3, with 12 bases that match TRBD1. V lost 5 bases and J lost 5; bases outside the gene matches: 14. This CDR3 comprises 18 residues.

Remarks on this clonotype: The junction does not match germline at one end; this may be a read error. This sequence joins TRBV20-1 and TRBJ2-1; TRBD1 aligns across 7 bases. This CDR3 region has 13 residues. Germline V gives CDR1 DFQATT, CDR2 SNEGSKA (reference sequence). The CDR3 DNA follows: TGCAGAGCTAGGGGACAGATCTACAATGAGCAGTTCTTC. Protein sequence: CRARGQIYNEQFF.

This clonotype was counted between two and nine times. This sequence joins TRBV20-1 and TRBJ2-3; no clear D. Germline V CDR1 and CDR2: DFQATT, SNEGSKA (reference sequence). V was pared by 3 bases and J by 2 bases, with 6 bases between. The CDR3 sequence is 12 residues long. CDR3 in amino acids: CSASLATDTQYF. The CDR3 DNA follows: TGCAGTGCTAGTTTGGCCACAGATACGCAGTATTTT.

This clonotype has just a few counts. The chain combines TRBV2 with TRBJ2-7; maybe TRBD1 (6 bases). Trimming pared 6 bases from V and 6 bases from J, leaving 15 bases between. This CDR3 comprises 13 residues. Germline V gene sequence: CDR1 SNHLY, CDR2 FYNNEI. This CDR3 reads CASRPTGFTEQYV. DNA of the CDR3: TGTGCCAGCAGACCCACAGGGTTCACCGAGCAGTACGTC.

The genes are TRBV4-3 and TRBJ1-1, with D tentatively TRBD1 (6 bases). CDR3 length: 15 residues. Germline CDR1 LGHNA, CDR2 YSLEER. Trimming took off 3 bases at V and 3 bases at J, with 14 bases between the two ends. The CDR3 DNA follows: TGCGCCAGCAGCCAGGGGGCCGGAGGGGACACTGAAGCTTTCTTT. Amino acid sequence: CASSQGAGGDTEAFF.

This clonotype was observed a few times. The rearrangement links TRBV4-3 to TRBJ1-1; a possible D gene is TRBD1 (5 bases). The V gene lost 2 bases and the J gene lost 3 bases, with 10 bases spanning the gap. The germline gives CDR1 LGHNA, CDR2 YSLEER. This CDR3 contains 14 residues. CDR3 sequence reads: CASSQRGEDTEAFF. Here the CDR3 DNA reads TGCGCCAGCAGCCAAAGGGGAGAGGACACTGAAGCTTTCTTT.

The J gene is TRBJ1-1, the V gene TRBV19; D remains unclear. Germline CDR1 and CDR2: LNHDA and SQIVND (reference sequence). The CDR3 covers 14 residues. Trimming took 6 bases from V and 1 from J, leaving 12 bases between them. The CDR3 region has the DNA TGTGCCAGTAGCCAGGCCGTGGGGAACACTGAAGCTTTCTTT. Its translation is CASSQAVGNTEAFF.

This clonotype appeared a few times. The chain couples TRBV7-3 to TRBJ2-2; D call uncertain. Trimming took off 4 bases at V and 1 base at J, with 10 bases between the two ends. The CDR3 extends over 15 amino acids. The germline V gene has CDR1 SGHTA and CDR2 FQGTGA. Here the CDR3 DNA reads TGTGCCAGCAGCTCCAGGCCTGGGAACACCGGGGAGCTGTTTTTT. It encodes CASSSRPGNTGELFF.

V gene TRBV20-1 combines with J gene TRBJ2-4; maybe TRBD1 (6 bases). The V end was cut by 0 bases, the J end by 0 bases, with 12 bases between. Per the germline V gene, CDR1 is DFQATT and CDR2 is SNEGSKA (reference sequence). The CDR3 has 16 residues. The CDR3 coding sequence is TGCAGTGCTAGAGAGGGGGCCCGACTAGCCAAAAACATTCAGTACTTC. Translation: CSAREGARLAKNIQYF.

The genes are TRBV29-1 and TRBJ2-2; D is ambiguous. The CDR3 has 13 residues. V was clipped by 4 bases and J by 6 bases, with 12 bases between them. Germline V gives CDR1 SQVTM, CDR2 ANQGSEA. CDR3 protein: CSVGAWEAGELFF. CDR3 DNA: TGCAGCGTTGGGGCTTGGGAAGCCGGGGAGCTGTTTTTT.

This rearrangement joins TRBV9 to TRBJ2-1; tentatively, D is TRBD2 (6 bases). CDR1 and CDR2 from the germline V gene are SGDLS and YYNGEE. The CDR3 is 14 amino acids. With 3 bases removed from V and 7 bases from J, the gap between germline ends came to 14 bases. The CDR3 nucleotides read TGTGCCAGCAGCGAGAGGCTAGCGTTTAATGAGCAGTTCTTC. It is translated as CASSERLAFNEQFF.

The rearrangement links TRBV5-1 to TRBJ2-5, with a weak D call TRBD1 (6 bases). The germline CDR1 and CDR2 sequences are SGHRS and YFSETQ. This CDR3 is built from 15 residues. V lost 6 bases and J lost 5, with 20 bases in between. The CDR3 protein is CASNEVNRDGETQYF. In DNA, the CDR3 is TGCGCCAGCAACGAAGTAAACAGGGACGGGGAGACCCAGTACTTC.

This clonotype appeared many times. The rearrangement links TRBV10-2 to TRBJ2-7; a weak D match, TRBD2 (6 bases). V was clipped by 3 bases and J by 7 bases, with 19 bases between them. There are 15 residues in the CDR3. Germline lookup yields CDR1 WSHSY and CDR2 SAAADI. CDR3 sequence reads: CASSDLLRLAGEQYF. The DNA of the CDR3 is TGCGCCAGCAGTGATTTGTTGCGGCTTGCGGGGGAGCAGTACTTC.

The gene calls are TRBV18 and TRBJ2-1, with 8 bases that match TRBD1. The germline gives CDR1 KGHSH, CDR2 LQKENI. There are 13 residues in the CDR3. Trimming cost V 6 bases and J 9 bases; bases outside gene matches: 7. The CDR3 region has the DNA TGTGCCAGCTCTCCTGGACAGGGAGGTGAGCAGTTCTTC. Translated: CASSPGQGGEQFF.

The chain uses TRBV12-3 or TRBV12-4 and TRBJ1-1; maybe TRBD1 (6 bases). Trimming stripped 6 bases from V and 1 base from J, with 18 bases between. The CDR3 runs 16 residues. The CDR3 coding sequence is TGTGCCAGCAGCCCAGTCACAGGGCCCTGGAACACTGAAGCTTTCTTT. Amino acids: CASSPVTGPWNTEAFF.